Reported below is one T cell receptor (beta chain). This sample stems from a study of Ad26.COV2.S vaccination and SARS-CoV-2 variants. The repertoire was sequenced with immunoSEQ multiplex PCR; TCRdb's copy has only in-frame clones and lacks some. This sample carries approximately 240,000 clones, approximately 88% of them seen once, and the ten largest clones take about 10%. The trim removed 8 bases at V and 5 bases at J, leaving 7 bases unmatched. This CDR3 is built from 13 residues. Germline lookup yields CDR1 MRHNA and CDR2 SNTAGT. Indicated treatment: 15 to 20 received Ad26.COV2.S at low or high dose, single or two shots; 5 received placebo; per-sample allocation not given. Sampling occurred on day 63 after the first vaccine or placebo injection.

The chain has TRBV6-4 and TRBJ2-5; TRBD1 matches at 8 bases. Sequences were derived from peripheral blood, sampled in a trial of Ad26.COV2.S vaccine versus placebo. This receptor was taken from a person aged 18-60 years who received the Ad26.COV2.S COVID-19 vaccine or a placebo. The CDR3 nucleotides read TGTGCCAGCGAGGACAGGGAATGGGAGACCCAGTACTTC. Amino acid sequence: CASEDREWETQYF.